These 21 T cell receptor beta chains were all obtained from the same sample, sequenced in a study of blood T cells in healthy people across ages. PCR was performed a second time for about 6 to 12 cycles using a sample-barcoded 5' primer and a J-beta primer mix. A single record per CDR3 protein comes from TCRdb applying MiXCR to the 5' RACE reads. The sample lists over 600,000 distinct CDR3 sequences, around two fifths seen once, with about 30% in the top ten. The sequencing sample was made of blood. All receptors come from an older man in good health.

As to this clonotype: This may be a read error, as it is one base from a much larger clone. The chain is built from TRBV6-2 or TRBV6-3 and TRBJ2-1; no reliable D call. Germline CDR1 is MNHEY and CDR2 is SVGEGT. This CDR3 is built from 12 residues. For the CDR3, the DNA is TGTGCCGGCAGCTTCTCTAGTGATGAGCAGTTCTTC. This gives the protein CAGSFSSDEQFF.

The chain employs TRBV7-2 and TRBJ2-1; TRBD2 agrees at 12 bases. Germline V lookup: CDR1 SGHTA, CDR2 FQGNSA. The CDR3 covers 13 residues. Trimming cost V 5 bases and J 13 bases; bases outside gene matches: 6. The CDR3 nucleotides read TGTGCCAGCAGCACCACTAGCGGGAGGCAACAGTTCTTC. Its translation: CASSTTSGRQQFF.

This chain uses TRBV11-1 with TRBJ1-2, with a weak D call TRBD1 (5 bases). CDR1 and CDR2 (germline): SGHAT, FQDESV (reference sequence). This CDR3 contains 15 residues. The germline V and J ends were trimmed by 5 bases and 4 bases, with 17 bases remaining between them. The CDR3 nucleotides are TGTGCCAGCAGCCCGGGACGGCAAACCCTCTATGGCTACACCTTC. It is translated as CASSPGRQTLYGYTF.

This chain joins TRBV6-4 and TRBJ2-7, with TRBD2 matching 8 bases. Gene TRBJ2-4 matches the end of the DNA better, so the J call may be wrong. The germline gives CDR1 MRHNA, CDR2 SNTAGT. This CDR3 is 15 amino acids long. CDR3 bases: TGTGCCAGCACCCCGGGGGCGGGAGGAGAGAACATTCAGTACTTC. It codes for CASTPGAGGENIQYF.

CDR3 in amino acids: CASSHPGRDQETQYF. The CDR3, as DNA: TGTGCCAGCAGCCATCCGGGACGCGACCAAGAGACCCAGTACTTC. V usage is TRBV11-2 and J usage is TRBJ2-5; D might be TRBD1 or TRBD2, each matching 5 bases. This CDR3 contains 15 residues. CDR1 is SGHAT, CDR2 FQNNGV, per germline. V gave up 5 bases and J gave up 0 bases, with 13 bases separating them.

The CDR3 coding sequence is TGCAGTGCTAGAGAGGACCCGAACACTGAAGCTTTCTTT. This translates into CSAREDPNTEAFF. J is TRBJ1-1 and V is TRBV20-1; no definite D call. Deletions cut 0 bases from V and 1 base from J, with 6 bases between. CDR1 is DFQATT and CDR2 is SNEGSKA in the germline V gene (reference sequence). This CDR3 has 13 residues.

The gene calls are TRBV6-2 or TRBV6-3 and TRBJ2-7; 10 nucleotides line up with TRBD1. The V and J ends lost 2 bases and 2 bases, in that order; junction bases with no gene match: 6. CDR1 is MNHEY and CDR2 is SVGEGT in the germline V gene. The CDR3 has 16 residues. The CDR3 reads CASSYPRQGAPYEQYF. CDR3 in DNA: TGTGCCAGCAGTTACCCTCGACAGGGGGCCCCCTACGAGCAGTACTTC.

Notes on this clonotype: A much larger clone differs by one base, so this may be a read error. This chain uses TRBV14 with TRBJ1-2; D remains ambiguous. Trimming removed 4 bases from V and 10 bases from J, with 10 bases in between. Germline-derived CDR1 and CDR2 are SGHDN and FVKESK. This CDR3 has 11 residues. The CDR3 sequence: CASSPGVLYTF. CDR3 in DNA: TGTGCCAGCAGCCCTGGGGTGCTCTACACCTTC.

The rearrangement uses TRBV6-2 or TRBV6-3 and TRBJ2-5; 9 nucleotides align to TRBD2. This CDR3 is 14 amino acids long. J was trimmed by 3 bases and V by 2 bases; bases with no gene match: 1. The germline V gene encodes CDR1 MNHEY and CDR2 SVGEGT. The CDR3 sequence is CASSYSGGKETQYF. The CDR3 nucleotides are TGTGCCAGCAGTTACAGCGGGGGGAAAGAGACCCAGTACTTC.

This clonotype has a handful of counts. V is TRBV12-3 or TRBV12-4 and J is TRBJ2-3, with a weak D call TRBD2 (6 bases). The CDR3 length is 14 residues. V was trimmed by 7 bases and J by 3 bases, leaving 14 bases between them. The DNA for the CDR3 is TGTGCCAGCAAAGCCTGGGAGGAGACAGATACGCAGTATTTT. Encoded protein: CASKAWEETDTQYF.

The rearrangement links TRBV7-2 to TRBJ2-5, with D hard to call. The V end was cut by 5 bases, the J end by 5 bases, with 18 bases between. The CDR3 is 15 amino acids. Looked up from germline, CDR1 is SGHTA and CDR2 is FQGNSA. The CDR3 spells CASSPWVASRETQYF. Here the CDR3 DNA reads TGTGCCAGCAGCCCCTGGGTCGCTTCGAGGGAGACCCAGTACTTC.

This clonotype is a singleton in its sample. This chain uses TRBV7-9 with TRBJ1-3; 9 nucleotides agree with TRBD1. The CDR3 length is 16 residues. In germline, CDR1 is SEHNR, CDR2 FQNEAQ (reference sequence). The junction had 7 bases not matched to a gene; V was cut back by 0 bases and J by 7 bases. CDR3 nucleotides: TGTGCCAGCAGCTTAGCGGGACAGGGTGGCTGGAACACCATATATTTT. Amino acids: CASSLAGQGGWNTIYF.

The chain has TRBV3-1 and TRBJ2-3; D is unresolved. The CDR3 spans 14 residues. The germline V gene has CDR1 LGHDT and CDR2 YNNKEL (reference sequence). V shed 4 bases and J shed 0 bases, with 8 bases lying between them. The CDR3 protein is CASSPLGSTDTQYF. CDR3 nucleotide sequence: TGTGCCAGCAGCCCCCTAGGCAGCACAGATACGCAGTATTTT.

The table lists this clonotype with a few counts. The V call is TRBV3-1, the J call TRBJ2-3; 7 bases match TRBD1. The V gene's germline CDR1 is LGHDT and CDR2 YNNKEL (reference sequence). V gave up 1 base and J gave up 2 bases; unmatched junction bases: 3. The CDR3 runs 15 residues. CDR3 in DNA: TGTGCCAGCAGCCAAGGGGACAGTGCCACAGATACGCAGTATTTT. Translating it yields CASSQGDSATDTQYF.

The CDR3 protein is CSARGEGQGADWTEAFF. In DNA, the CDR3 is TGCAGTGCTAGGGGCGAAGGACAGGGGGCGGATTGGACTGAAGCTTTCTTT. The chain joins TRBV20-1 to TRBJ1-1; 11 bases are a match to TRBD1. CDR3 length: 17 residues. Germline trimming cut 3 bases from V and 5 bases from J; bases unmatched to any gene: 14. From germline, CDR1 is DFQATT and CDR2 SNEGSKA (reference sequence).

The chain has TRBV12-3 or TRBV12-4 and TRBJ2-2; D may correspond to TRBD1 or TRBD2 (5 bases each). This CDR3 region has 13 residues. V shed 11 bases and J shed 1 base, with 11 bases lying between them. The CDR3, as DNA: TGTGCCCTTCAGAGGGGGAACACCGGGGAGCTGTTTTTT. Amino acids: CALQRGNTGELFF.

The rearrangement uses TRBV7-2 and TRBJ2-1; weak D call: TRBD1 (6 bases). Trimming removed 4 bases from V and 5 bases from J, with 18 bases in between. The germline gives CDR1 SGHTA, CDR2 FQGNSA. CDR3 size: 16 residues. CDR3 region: CASSYAGTQQNNEQFF. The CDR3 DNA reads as TGTGCCAGCAGCTACGCCGGGACACAGCAGAACAATGAGCAGTTCTTC.

In nucleotides, the CDR3 is TGTGCCAGCAGCTTAGGGTGGGCCGGGGAGCTGTTTTTT. This codes for CASSLGWAGELFF. The rearrangement links TRBV11-2 to TRBJ2-2; unclear D gene. The germline CDR1 and CDR2 sequences are SGHAT and FQNNGV. Trimming shortened V by 1 base and J by 6 bases, and 6 bases separated the two germline ends. CDR3 length: 13 residues.

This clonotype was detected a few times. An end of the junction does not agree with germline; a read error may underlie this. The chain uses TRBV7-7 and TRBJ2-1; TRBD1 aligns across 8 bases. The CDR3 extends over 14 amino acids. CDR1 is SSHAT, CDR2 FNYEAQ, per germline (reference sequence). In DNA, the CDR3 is TGTGCTAGCAGCTCGGGACAGGCCTACAATGAGCAGTTCTTC. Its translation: CASSSGQAYNEQFF.

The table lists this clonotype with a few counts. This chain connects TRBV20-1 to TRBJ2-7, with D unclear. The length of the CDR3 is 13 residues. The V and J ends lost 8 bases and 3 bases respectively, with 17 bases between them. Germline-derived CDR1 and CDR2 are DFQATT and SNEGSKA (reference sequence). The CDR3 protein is CSHRPGLDYEQYF. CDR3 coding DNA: TGCAGTCACCGGCCAGGCCTGGACTACGAGCAGTACTTC.

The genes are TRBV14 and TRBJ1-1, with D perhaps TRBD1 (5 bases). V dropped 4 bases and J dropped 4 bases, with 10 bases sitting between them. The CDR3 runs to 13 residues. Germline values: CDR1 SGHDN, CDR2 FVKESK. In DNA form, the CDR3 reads TGTGCCAGCAGCCGGGGGGTTCTCACTGAAGCTTTCTTT. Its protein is CASSRGVLTEAFF.